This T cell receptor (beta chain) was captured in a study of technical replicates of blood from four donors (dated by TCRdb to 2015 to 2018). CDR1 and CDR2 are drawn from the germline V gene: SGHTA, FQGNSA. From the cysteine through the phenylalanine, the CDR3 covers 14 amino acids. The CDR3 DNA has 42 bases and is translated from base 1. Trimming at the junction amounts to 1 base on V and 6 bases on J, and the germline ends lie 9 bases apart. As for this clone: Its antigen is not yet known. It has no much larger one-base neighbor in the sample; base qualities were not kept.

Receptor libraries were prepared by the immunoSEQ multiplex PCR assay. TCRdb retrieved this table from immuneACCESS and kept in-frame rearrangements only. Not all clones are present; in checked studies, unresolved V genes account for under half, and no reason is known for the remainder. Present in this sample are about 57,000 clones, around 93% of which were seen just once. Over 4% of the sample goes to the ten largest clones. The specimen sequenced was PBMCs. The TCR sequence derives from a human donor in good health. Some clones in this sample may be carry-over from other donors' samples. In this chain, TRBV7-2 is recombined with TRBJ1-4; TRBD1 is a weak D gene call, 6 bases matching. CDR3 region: CASSLVRGDEKLFF. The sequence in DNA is TGTGCCAGCAGCTTAGTCAGGGGTGATGAAAAACTGTTTTTT.